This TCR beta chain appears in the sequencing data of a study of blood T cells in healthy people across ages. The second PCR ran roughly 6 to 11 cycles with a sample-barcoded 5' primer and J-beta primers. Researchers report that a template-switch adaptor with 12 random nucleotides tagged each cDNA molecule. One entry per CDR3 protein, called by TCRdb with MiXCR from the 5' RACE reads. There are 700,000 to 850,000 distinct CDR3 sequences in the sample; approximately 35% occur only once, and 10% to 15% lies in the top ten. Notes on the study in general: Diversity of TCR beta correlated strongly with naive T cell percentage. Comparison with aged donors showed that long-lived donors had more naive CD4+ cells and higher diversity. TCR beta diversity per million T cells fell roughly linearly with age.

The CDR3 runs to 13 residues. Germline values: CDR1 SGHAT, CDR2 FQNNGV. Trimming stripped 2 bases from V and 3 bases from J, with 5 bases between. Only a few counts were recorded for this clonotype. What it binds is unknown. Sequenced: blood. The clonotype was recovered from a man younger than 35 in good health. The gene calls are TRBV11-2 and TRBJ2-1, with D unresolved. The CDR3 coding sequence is TGTGCCAGCAGCTTAAACGTCTACAATGAGCAGTTCTTC. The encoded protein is CASSLNVYNEQFF.